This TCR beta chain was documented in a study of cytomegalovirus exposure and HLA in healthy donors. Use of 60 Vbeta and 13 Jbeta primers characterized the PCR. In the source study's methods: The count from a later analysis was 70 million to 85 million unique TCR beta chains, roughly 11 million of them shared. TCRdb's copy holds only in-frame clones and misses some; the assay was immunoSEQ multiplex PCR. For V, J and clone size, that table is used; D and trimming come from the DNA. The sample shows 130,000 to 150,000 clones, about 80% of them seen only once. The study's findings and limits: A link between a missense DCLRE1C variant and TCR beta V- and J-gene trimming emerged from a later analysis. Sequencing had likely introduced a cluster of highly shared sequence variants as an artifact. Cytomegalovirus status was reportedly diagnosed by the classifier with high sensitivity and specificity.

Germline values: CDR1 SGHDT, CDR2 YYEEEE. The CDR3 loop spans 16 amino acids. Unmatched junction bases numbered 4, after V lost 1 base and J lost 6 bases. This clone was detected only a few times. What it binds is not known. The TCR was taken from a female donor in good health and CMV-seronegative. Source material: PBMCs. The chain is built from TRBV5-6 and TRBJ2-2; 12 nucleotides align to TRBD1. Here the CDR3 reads CASSLRDRGQAGELFF. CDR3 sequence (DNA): TGTGCCAGCAGCTTGAGGGACAGGGGGCAAGCCGGGGAGCTGTTTTTT.